This T cell receptor (beta chain) was captured in a study of beta chain features in type 1 diabetes. Every bit of the isolated RNA underwent reverse transcription, so sequencing read expressed TCRB transcripts. Profiling relied on immunoSEQ multiplex PCR, and the TCRdb table lists in-frame clones only, not all of them. Among approximately 250,000 clones listed, approximately 11% were seen once. This clone has more than one count but fewer than ten. Its antigen is unknown. Trimming removed 3 bases from V and 8 bases from J; junction bases left unmatched: 17. The CDR3 length is 17 residues. CDR1 SQVTM and CDR2 ANQGSEA come from the germline V gene. Whole-study findings and limits: In all four CD4+ subsets, TCRB CDR3 length was significantly, moderately reduced in type 1 diabetes.

Cell sorting via CD45RO/CCR7/CD25/CD127/CD95/CD27 was performed to obtain CD4+ naive, central memory, regulatory and stem cell-like memory cells. This sequence joins TRBV29-1 and TRBJ1-2, with TRBD1 matching 11 bases. Sequencing was done on a sample of naive CD4+ T cells from blood. The receptor was isolated from a man younger than 40 with type 1 diabetes. The CDR3 spells CSVDPTDRGRLVFGYTF. CDR3 bases: TGCAGCGTTGACCCAACGGACAGGGGGCGCCTCGTTTTCGGCTACACCTTC.